What follows describes a single T cell receptor (beta chain). These data originate in a study of blood T cell repertoires in COVID-19. On the study more broadly: Collection of acute and convalescent COVID-19 samples took place in the United States, Italy and Spain. T cells, B-cell-depleted T cells, or PBMCs provided the cDNA or gDNA that served as material.

Germline CDR1 reads LGHNA; CDR2 reads YNFKEQ. V was pared by 0 bases and J by 0 bases, with 3 bases between. The CDR3 covers 14 residues. Under the authors' procedure: Estimation of nucleated cell counts relied on the amplification of reference gene primers. Assay: immunoSEQ multiplex PCR; the TCRdb copy retains only in-frame clones and omits some. V, J and clone size derive from that table, while D and trimming were established from the DNA sequence. The sample holds under 300,000 clones; about four fifths are singletons and the top ten take 7.5% to 10%. The sequence derives from a woman aged 45-65 years who had recovered from COVID-19. The sample comprised peripheral blood. The chain couples TRBV4-2 to TRBJ1-3; D not resolved. CDR3 sequence: CASSQDSSGNTIYF. CDR3 in DNA: TGTGCCAGCAGCCAAGACAGCTCTGGAAACACCATATATTTT.